One sample yielded the 14 T cell receptor beta chains listed below, sequenced in a study of cytomegalovirus exposure and HLA in healthy donors. 13 Jbeta primers and 60 Vbeta primers were used for the PCR. Clones were sequenced by immunoSEQ multiplex PCR, and TCRdb holds only the in-frame ones, with some missing. The table records 160,000 or so clones, approximately 88% of them present only once. The sequencing input was PBMCs. These TCRs come from a woman aged 18-29 years in good health and CMV-seronegative.

The chain couples TRBV19 to TRBJ1-2; 9 bases align to TRBD1. Germline V gene lookup returns CDR1 LNHDA and CDR2 SQIVND (reference sequence). The length of the CDR3 is 14 residues. The V gene end was trimmed by 6 bases and the J gene end by 4 bases; junction bases not matched to a gene: 6. The CDR3 nucleotides are TGTGCCAGTAGCCCTGGACAGGGGATCTATGGCTACACCTTC. The encoded protein is CASSPGQGIYGYTF.

This clone came up a few times. The genes are TRBV11-2 and TRBJ2-5, with 13 bases identical to TRBD2. CDR3 length equals 15 residues. Germline-derived CDR1 and CDR2 are SGHAT and FQNNGV. The J segment lost 4 bases and the V segment lost 5 bases, leaving 4 bases of the junction unmatched. CDR3 amino acids: CASSIGTSGAETQYF. CDR3 sequence (DNA): TGTGCCAGCAGCATTGGGACTAGCGGGGCAGAGACCCAGTACTTC.

The chain has TRBV19 and TRBJ1-1; 9 nucleotides match TRBD1. The CDR3 is 17 residues long. The ends lost 5 bases at V and 6 bases at J; junction bases unmatched: 16. Germline V gene lookup returns CDR1 LNHDA and CDR2 SQIVND (reference sequence). CDR3 sequence: CASSSGGQGSQNAEAFF. CDR3 DNA: TGTGCCAGTAGTTCGGGGGGACAGGGTTCTCAAAACGCTGAAGCTTTCTTT.

The chain uses TRBV5-4 and TRBJ1-2, with 12 bases that match TRBD1. Germline assignment: CDR1 SGHNT and CDR2 YYREEE (reference sequence). V dropped 4 bases and J dropped 8; count of bases not matched to a gene: 21. The CDR3 contains 19 residues. The CDR3, as DNA: TGTGCCAGCAGCACTAACCGGGACAGGGGGCCCGGTCCTCTCCGGGGCTACACCTTC. As protein: CASSTNRDRGPGPLRGYTF.

The rearrangement uses TRBV7-9 and TRBJ2-5; the D is unclear. Judging by the DNA end, TRBJ2-7 fits better; the J call may be wrong. CDR3 length: 13 residues. Germline values: CDR1 SEHNR, CDR2 FQNEAQ (reference sequence). The CDR3, as DNA: TGTGCCAGCAGCCCTACAGAGTCCTACGAGCAGTACTTC. Its protein product is CASSPTESYEQYF.

CDR3 residues: CASSRDRGVPGANVLTF. Written as DNA, the CDR3 is TGTGCCAGCAGTCGCGACAGGGGGGTCCCTGGGGCCAACGTCCTGACTTTC. The chain couples TRBV27 to TRBJ2-6, with 9 bases that match TRBD1. Germline V gives CDR1 MNHEY, CDR2 SMNVEV (reference sequence). The CDR3 is 17 amino acids. J lost 2 bases, V lost 5 bases, and 7 bases had no gene match.

The chain has TRBV9 and TRBJ1-2; D is ambiguous. The CDR3 length is 12 residues. Trimming shortened V by 0 bases and J by 5 bases, and 5 bases separated the two germline ends. Germline assignment: CDR1 SGDLS and CDR2 YYNGEE. The CDR3: CASSVVPYGYTF. In DNA, the CDR3 is TGTGCCAGCAGCGTAGTCCCTTATGGCTACACCTTC.

V and J are TRBV7-9 and TRBJ1-1; D gene uncertain. Germline V CDR1 and CDR2: SEHNR, FQNEAQ (reference sequence). This CDR3 has 13 residues. Trimming shortened V by 6 bases and J by 3 bases, and 11 bases separated the two germline ends. The CDR3, as DNA: TGTGCCAGCAGTCGGCAGGCATACACTGAAGCTTTCTTT. Residues: CASSRQAYTEAFF. Based on the CDR3 plus reference TRBV7-9 and TRBJ1-1, the full variable domain is DTGVSQNPRHKITKRGQNVTFRCDPISEHNRLYWYRQTLGQGPEFLTYFQNEAQLEKSRLLSDRFSAERPKGSFSTLEIQRTEQGDSAMYLCASSRQAYTEAFFGQGTRLTVV.

This clone was detected a few times. The chain carries TRBV7-9 and TRBJ2-4; 8 bases are shared with TRBD1. Germline CDR1 is SEHNR and CDR2 is FQNEAQ (reference sequence). The CDR3 is 14 amino acids. The J segment lost 6 bases and the V segment lost 1 base, leaving 2 bases of the junction unmatched. The CDR3: CASSLVDRGNIQYF. The CDR3 DNA sequence: TGTGCCAGCAGCTTAGTTGACAGGGGAAACATTCAGTACTTC.

V and J are TRBV6-5 and TRBJ1-4; TRBD1 matches 11 bases. The CDR3 extends over 12 amino acids. Germline CDR1 MNHEY, CDR2 SVGAGI. V was pared by 8 bases and J by 10 bases, with 3 bases of the junction left unmatched. The CDR3 reads CASRTGGVKLFF. CDR3 in DNA: TGTGCCAGCCGGACAGGGGGCGTAAAACTGTTTTTT.

The table lists this clone with a count of one. The CDR3: CASRGEGGGDTEAFF. Written as DNA, the CDR3 is TGCGCCAGCAGGGGGGAGGGGGGGGGTGACACTGAAGCTTTCTTT. The chain uses TRBV5-1 and TRBJ1-1; possibly TRBD1 for D (6 bases). This CDR3 is 15 amino acids long. V shed 5 bases and J shed 3 bases, with 17 bases lying between them. Germline CDR1 is SGHRS and CDR2 is YFSETQ.

The gene calls are TRBV5-1 and TRBJ2-7, with 9 positions matching TRBD2. This CDR3 has 14 residues. Germline CDR1 and CDR2: SGHRS and YFSETQ. The ends lost 5 bases at V and 7 bases at J; junction bases unmatched: 10. The CDR3 coding sequence is TGCGCCAGCAGTCGGACTAGCGATGTGTGGGAGCAGTACTTC. Translating it yields CASSRTSDVWEQYF.

The CDR3 DNA reads as TGTGCCAGCAGTTACGAGGGCCTATCCTATAATTCACCCCTCCACTTT. This sequence encodes CASSYEGLSYNSPLHF. The V call is TRBV6-5, the J call TRBJ1-6; D unclear. Germline CDR1 reads MNHEY; CDR2 reads SVGAGI. This CDR3 contains 16 residues. V gave up 2 bases and J gave up 1 base, with 9 bases separating them.

CDR3 sequence: CASSALAGRVTDTQYF. CDR3 coding DNA: TGTGCCAGCAGCGCACTAGCGGGAAGGGTCACAGATACGCAGTATTTT. The chain is built from TRBV9 and TRBJ2-3; 10 bases align to TRBD2. The CDR3 spans 16 residues. After removal of 3 bases from V and 2 bases from J, the junction contained 6 bases not matched to a gene. The germline V gene has CDR1 SGDLS and CDR2 YYNGEE.